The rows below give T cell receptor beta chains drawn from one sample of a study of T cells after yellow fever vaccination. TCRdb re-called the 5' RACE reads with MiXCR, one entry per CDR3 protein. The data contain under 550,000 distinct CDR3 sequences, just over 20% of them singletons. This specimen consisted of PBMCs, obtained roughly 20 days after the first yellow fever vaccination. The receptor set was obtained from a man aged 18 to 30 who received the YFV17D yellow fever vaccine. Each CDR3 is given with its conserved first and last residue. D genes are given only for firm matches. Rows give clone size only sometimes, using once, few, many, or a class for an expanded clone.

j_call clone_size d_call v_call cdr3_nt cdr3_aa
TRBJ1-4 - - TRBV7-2 TGTGCCAGCAGCGATTATGCAACTAATGAAAAACTGTTTTTT CASSDYATNEKLFF
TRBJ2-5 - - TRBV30 TGTGCCTGGAGCATCCAGAAAGAGACCCAGTACTTC CAWSIQKETQYF
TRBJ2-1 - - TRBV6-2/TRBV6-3 TGTGCCAGCAGTGTACGGAGGGGGGAGCAGTTCTTC CASSVRRGEQFF
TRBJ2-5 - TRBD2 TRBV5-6 TGTGCCAGCACCTTGACTAGCGGGGGGATTGAGACCCAGTACTTC CASTLTSGGIETQYF
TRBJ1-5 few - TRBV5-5 TGTGCCAGCAGCTTAACGTTGGGGGGTGGGAGCAATCAGCCCCAGCATTTT CASSLTLGGGSNQPQHF
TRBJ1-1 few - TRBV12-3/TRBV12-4 TGTGCCAGCACCCTCTCTTTGAACACTGAAGCTTTCTTT CASTLSLNTEAFF
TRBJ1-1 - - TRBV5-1 TGCGCCAGCAGCTTGGCCACGAGAGGCCTGAGCACTGAAGCTTTCTTT CASSLATRGLSTEAFF
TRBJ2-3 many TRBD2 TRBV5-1 TGCGCCAGCAGCCGGCGGACTAGCGGGGGGGATACAGATACGCAGTATTTT CASSRRTSGGDTDTQYF
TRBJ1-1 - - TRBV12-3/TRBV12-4 TGTGCCAGCAGTTTTCGGGGGCTAGGGAACACTGAAGCTTTCTTT CASSFRGLGNTEAFF
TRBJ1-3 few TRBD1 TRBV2 TGTGCCAGCAGTGAGGACAGGTTCCCTGGAAACACCATATATTTT CASSEDRFPGNTIYF
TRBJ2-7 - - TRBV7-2 TGTGCCAGCAGCCCGATAGGCTACGAGCAGTACTTC CASSPIGYEQYF
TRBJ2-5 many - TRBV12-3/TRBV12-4 TGTGCCAGCAGTTTAATGGGGGGCCGTCAAGAGACCCAGTACTTC CASSLMGGRQETQYF
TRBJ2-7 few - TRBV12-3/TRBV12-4 TGTGCCAGCAGTTTATTCGGGGCCTCCTACGAGCAGTACTTC CASSLFGASYEQYF
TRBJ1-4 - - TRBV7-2 TGTGCCAGCAGCCCAAGGCAGGGAGGAAATGAAAAACTGTTTTTT CASSPRQGGNEKLFF
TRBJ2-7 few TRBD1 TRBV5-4 TGTGCCAGCAGCTTGGCTTGGACAGGGAACGAGCAGTACTTC CASSLAWTGNEQYF
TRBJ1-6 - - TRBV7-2 TGTGCCAGCAGCTTATATCTTTCACCCCTCCACTTT CASSLYLSPLHF
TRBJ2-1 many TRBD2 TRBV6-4 TGTGCCACTAACCGGTTACTGGCTAGCGGGGGGTCCCGCTCCTACAATGAGCAGTTCTTC CATNRLLASGGSRSYNEQFF
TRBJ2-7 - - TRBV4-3 TGCGCCAGCAGCCAAGAGGACAGTTTGTCCTACGAGCAGTACTTC CASSQEDSLSYEQYF
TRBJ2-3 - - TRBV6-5 TGTGCCAGCAGTTACTTGGGACAAGGGGAGGATACGCAGTATTTT CASSYLGQGEDTQYF
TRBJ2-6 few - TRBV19 TGTGCCAGTAGTATCTTCGGAGGGGCTGGGGCCAACGTCCTGACTTTC CASSIFGGAGANVLTF
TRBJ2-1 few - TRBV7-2 TGTGCCATCATTTCCGGGACTGGCTACAATGAGCAGTTCTTC CAIISGTGYNEQFF
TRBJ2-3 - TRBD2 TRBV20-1 TGCAGTGCTAGCGGGGGGGGAGATACGCAGTATTTT CSASGGGDTQYF
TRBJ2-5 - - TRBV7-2 TGTGCCAGCAGCTACACCGGGGGAGGTCAGGAAGAGACCCAGTACTTC CASSYTGGGQEETQYF
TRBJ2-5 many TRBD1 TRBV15 TGTGCCACCAGCATACAGGGGGGAGAGACCCAGTACTTC CATSIQGGETQYF
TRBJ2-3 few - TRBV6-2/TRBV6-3 TGTGCCAGCAGTTACTCGCCCGGGTTTGGTACGCAGTATTTT CASSYSPGFGTQYF
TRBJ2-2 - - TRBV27 TGTGCCAGCAGCCGCCGGACACCGAACACCGGGGAGCTGTTTTTT CASSRRTPNTGELFF
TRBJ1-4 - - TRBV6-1 TGTGCCAGCAGAGAAGCTGCAACAACTAATGAAAAACTGTTTTTT CASREAATTNEKLFF
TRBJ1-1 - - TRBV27 TGTGCCAGCAGTTTTTACGCCTCAGAGAACACTGAAGCTTTCTTT CASSFYASENTEAFF
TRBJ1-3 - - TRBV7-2 TGTGCCAGCAGCTTACACACGGGCGGAAACACCATATATTTT CASSLHTGGNTIYF
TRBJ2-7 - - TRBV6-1 TGTGCCAGCAGTCCGGAGAGGTTGAGGTCCTACGAGCAGTACTTC CASSPERLRSYEQYF